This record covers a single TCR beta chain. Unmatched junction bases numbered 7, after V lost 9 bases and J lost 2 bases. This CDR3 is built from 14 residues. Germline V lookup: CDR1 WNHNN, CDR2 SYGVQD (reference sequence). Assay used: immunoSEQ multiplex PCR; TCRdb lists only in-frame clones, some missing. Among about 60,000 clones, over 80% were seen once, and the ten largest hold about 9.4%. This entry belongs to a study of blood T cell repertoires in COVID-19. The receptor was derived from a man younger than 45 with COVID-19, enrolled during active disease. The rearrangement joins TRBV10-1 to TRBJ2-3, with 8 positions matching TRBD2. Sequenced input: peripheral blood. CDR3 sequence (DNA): TGCGCCAGTAGCGGGGAGAGGGACACAGATACGCAGTATTTT. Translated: CASSGERDTDTQYF.